This T cell receptor (beta chain) was recorded in a study of blood T cell repertoires in COVID-19. Germline CDR1 MNHEY, CDR2 SMNVEV (reference sequence). Between the trimmed V and J ends, which lost 5 bases and 2 bases, there was a span of 15 bases. The CDR3 covers 16 residues. Repertoires were generated with immunoSEQ multiplex PCR, while TCRdb's copy carries only in-frame clones and drops some. The data show 150,000 to 200,000 clones, 65% to 80% seen once. The V gene is TRBV27, the J gene TRBJ1-4; TRBD1 might be the D (5 bases). The TCR comes from a man in his forties or fifties who had recovered from COVID-19. Sequenced sample: peripheral blood. This CDR3 reads CASSPRVGGTNEKLFF. The CDR3 coding sequence is TGTGCCAGCAGTCCCAGGGTGGGGGGGACTAATGAAAAACTGTTTTTT.